One and the same sample provided the 7 T cell receptor beta chains below, sequenced in a study of memory CD8 T cells in hepatitis C reinfection. The time point was: late/post reinfection, 12 to 24 weeks after detection. TCR sequencing was done directly ex vivo on sorted cells, without expansion in vitro. This table comes from immunoSEQ multiplex PCR, and its TCRdb copy is limited to in-frame clones, with some not included. The table has approximately 49,000 clones, 89% seen once; the top ten hold 0.72%. The sequenced sample was naive CD8+ T cells sorted from blood. The receptor source for this set is a man between 18 and 29 years old with hepatitis C virus infection.

The chain carries TRBV9 and TRBJ2-1, with TRBD2 identical over 12 bases. After removal of 3 bases from V and 3 bases from J, the junction contained 4 bases not matched to a gene. The germline V gene has CDR1 SGDLS and CDR2 YYNGEE. CDR3 length equals 16 residues. The CDR3 DNA reads as TGTGCCAGCAGCGAGGGGGGACTAGCGGGCTACAATGAGCAGTTCTTC. It is translated as CASSEGGLAGYNEQFF.

In this sample, this clone turned up once. The chain combines TRBV19 with TRBJ1-1, with D unclear. Trimming removed 4 bases from V and 1 base from J, with 7 bases in between. This CDR3 contains 13 residues. Germline values: CDR1 LNHDA, CDR2 SQIVND (reference sequence). CDR3 nucleotides: TGTGCCAGTAGTAGAGGAGGGAACACTGAAGCTTTCTTT. Protein product: CASSRGGNTEAFF.

This chain uses TRBV14 with TRBJ2-2; D gene ambiguous. The germline gives CDR1 SGHDN, CDR2 FVKESK. Trimming pared 4 bases from V and 6 bases from J, leaving 9 bases between. The length of the CDR3 is 13 residues. The CDR3 is CASSPVRPGELFF. The CDR3 coding sequence is TGTGCCAGCAGCCCAGTGAGGCCCGGGGAGCTGTTTTTT.

CDR3 residues: CASSLEGRGDEQFF. CDR3 DNA: TGCGCCAGCAGCTTGGAGGGCAGGGGGGATGAGCAGTTCTTC. The V and J genes are TRBV5-1 and TRBJ2-1, with D possibly being TRBD1 (7 bases). CDR3 length: 14 residues. Germline V CDR1 and CDR2: SGHRS, YFSETQ. V dropped 0 bases and J dropped 8 bases, with 12 bases sitting between them.

The CDR3 DNA reads as TGCGCCAGCAGCTTGGACGGGGTCCCTCCGGGCAATGAGCAGTTCTTC. Its translation: CASSLDGVPPGNEQFF. The V and J genes are TRBV5-1 and TRBJ2-1, with D perhaps TRBD2 (5 bases). Trimming cost V 0 bases and J 6 bases, with 16 bases left between them. Germline CDR1 and CDR2: SGHRS and YFSETQ. There are 16 residues in the CDR3.

The chain has TRBV4-3 and TRBJ2-3, with 15 bases identical to TRBD2. V dropped 0 bases and J dropped 3; count of bases not matched to a gene: 7. CDR3 length equals 19 residues. Germline V CDR1 and CDR2: LGHNA, YSLEER. CDR3 nucleotides: TGCGCCAGCAGCCAAGATGTAACAGGGACTAGCGGGGGGACAGATACGCAGTATTTT. This encodes CASSQDVTGTSGGTDTQYF.

The chain's CDR3 is CASRLWTGDTGELFF. For the CDR3, the DNA is TGTGCCAGCAGGCTTTGGACAGGTGACACCGGGGAGCTGTTTTTT. This chain uses TRBV27 with TRBJ2-2; 7 nucleotides agree with TRBD1. The CDR3 spans 15 residues. Looked up from germline, CDR1 is MNHEY and CDR2 is SMNVEV (reference sequence). V gave up 6 bases and J gave up 3 bases; unmatched junction bases: 7.